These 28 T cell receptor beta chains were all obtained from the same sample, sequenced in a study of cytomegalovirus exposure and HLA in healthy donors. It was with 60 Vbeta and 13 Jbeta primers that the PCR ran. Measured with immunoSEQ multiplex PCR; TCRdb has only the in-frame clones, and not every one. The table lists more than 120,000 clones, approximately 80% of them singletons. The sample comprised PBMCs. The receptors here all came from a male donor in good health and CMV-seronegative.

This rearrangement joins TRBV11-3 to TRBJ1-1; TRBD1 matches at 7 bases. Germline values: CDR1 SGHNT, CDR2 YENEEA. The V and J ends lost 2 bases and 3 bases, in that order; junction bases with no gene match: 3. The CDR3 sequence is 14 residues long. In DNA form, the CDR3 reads TGTGCCAGCAGCTTATCAGGGGGTGACACTGAAGCTTTCTTT. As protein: CASSLSGGDTEAFF.

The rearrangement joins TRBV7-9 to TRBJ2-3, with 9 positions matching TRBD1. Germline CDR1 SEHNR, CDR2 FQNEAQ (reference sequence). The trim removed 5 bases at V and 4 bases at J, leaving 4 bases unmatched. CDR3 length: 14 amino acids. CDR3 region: CASSPGQGPDTQYF. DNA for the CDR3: TGTGCCAGCAGCCCGGGACAGGGCCCAGATACGCAGTATTTT.

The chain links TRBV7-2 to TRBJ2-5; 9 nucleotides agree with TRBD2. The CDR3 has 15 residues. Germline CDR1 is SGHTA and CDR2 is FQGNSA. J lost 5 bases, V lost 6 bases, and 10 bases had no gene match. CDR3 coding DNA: TGTGCCAGCAGTGCGGGGCTAGCGGGACGGGAGACCCAGTACTTC. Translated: CASSAGLAGRETQYF.

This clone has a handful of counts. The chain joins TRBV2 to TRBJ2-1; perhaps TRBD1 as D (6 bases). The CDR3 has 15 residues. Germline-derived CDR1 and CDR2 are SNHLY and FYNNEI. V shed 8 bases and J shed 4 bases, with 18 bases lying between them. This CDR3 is CASAGVNTGYNEQFF. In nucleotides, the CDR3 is TGTGCCAGCGCAGGGGTAAATACGGGTTACAATGAGCAGTTCTTC.

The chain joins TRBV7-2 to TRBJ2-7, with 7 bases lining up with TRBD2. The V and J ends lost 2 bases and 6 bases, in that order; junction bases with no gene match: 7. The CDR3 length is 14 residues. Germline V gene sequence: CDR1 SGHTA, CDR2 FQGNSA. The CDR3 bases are TGTGCCAGCAGCTTAACCCTAGCGGCCTTCGAGCAGTACTTC. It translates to CASSLTLAAFEQYF. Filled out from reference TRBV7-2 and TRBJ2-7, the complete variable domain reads GAGVSQSPSNKVTEKGKDVELRCDPISGHTALYWYRQSLGQGLEFLIYFQGNSAPDKSGLPSDRFSAERTGGSVSTLTIQRTQQEDSAVYLCASSLTLAAFEQYFGPGTRLTVT.

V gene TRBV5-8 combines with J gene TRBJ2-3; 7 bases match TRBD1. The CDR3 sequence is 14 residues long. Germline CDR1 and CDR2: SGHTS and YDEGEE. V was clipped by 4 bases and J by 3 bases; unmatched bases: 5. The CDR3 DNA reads TGTGCCAGCAGCGTTAGGGGGCGTACAGATACGCAGTATTTT. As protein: CASSVRGRTDTQYF.

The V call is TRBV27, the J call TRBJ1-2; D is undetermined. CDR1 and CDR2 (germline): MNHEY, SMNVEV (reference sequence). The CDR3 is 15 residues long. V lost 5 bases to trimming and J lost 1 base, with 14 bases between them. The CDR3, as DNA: TGTGCCAGCAGTCTCTCAAAACAGTTTAACTATGGCTACACCTTC. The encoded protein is CASSLSKQFNYGYTF.

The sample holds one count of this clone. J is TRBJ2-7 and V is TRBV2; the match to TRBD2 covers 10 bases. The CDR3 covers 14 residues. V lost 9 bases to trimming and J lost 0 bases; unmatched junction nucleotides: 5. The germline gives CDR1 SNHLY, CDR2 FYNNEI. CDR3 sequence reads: CARRGLAASYEQYF. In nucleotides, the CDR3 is TGTGCCAGACGAGGACTAGCGGCCTCCTACGAGCAGTACTTC.

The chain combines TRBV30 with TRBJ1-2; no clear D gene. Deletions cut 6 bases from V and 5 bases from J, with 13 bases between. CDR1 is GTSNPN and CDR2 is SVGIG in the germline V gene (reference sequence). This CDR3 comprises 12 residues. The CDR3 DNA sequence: TGTGCCTGCGGAGGTTCAGGATATGGCTACACCTTC. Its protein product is CACGGSGYGYTF.

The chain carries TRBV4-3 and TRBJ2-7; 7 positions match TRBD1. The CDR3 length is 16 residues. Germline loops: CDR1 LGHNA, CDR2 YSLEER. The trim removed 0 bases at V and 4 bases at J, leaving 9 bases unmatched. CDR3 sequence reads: CASSQEVGDRVYEQYF. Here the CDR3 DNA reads TGCGCCAGCAGCCAAGAGGTCGGTGACAGGGTGTACGAGCAGTACTTC.

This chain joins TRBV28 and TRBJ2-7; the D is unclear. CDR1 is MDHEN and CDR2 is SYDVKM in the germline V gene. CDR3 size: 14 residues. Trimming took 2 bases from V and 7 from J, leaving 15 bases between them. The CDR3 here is CASSLVAGPGEQYF. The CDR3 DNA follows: TGTGCCAGCAGTTTAGTCGCCGGCCCAGGAGAGCAGTACTTC.

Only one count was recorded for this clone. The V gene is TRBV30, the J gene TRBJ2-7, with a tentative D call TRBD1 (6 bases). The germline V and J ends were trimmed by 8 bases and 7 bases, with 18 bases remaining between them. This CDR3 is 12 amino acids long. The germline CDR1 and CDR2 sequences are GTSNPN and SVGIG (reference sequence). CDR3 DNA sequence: TGTGCCATACTGACAGGTTATGGTGAGCAGTACTTC. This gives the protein CAILTGYGEQYF.

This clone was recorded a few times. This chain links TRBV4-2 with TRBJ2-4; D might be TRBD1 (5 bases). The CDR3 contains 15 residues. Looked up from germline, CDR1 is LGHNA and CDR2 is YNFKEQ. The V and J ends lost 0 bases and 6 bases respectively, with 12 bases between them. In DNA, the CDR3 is TGTGCCAGCAGCCAAGAACGCAGGGTTGCAAACATTCAGTACTTC. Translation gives CASSQERRVANIQYF.

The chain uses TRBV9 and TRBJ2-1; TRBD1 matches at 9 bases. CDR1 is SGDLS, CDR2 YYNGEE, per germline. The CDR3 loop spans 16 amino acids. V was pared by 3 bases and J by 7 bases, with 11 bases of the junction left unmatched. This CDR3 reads CASSGGGQGLFNEQFF. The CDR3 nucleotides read TGTGCCAGCAGCGGGGGGGGACAGGGCCTTTTTAATGAGCAGTTCTTC.

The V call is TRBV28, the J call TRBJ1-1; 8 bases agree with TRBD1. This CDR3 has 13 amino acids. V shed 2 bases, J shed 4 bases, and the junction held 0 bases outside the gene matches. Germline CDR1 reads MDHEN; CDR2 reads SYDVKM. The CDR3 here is CASSLQGATEAFF. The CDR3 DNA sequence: TGTGCCAGCAGTTTACAGGGGGCCACTGAAGCTTTCTTT.

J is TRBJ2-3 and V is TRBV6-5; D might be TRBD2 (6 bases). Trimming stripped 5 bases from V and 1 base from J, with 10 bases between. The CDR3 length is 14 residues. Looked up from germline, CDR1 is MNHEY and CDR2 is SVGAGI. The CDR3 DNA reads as TGTGCCAGCAGTCCGGGAGAGGGCACAGATACGCAGTATTTT. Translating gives CASSPGEGTDTQYF.

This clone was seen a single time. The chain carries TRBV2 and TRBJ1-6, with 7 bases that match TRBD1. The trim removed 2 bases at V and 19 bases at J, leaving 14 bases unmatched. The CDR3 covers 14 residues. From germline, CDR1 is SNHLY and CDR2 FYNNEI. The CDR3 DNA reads TGTGCCAGCAGTGAATCATCGGGGACAGCCCCCCAACACTTT. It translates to CASSESSGTAPQHF.

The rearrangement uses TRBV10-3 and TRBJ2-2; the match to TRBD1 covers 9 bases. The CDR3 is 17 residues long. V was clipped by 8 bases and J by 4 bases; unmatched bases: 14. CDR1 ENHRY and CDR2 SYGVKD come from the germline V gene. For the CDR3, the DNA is TGTGCCATCCCGAGCTCCGGGACAGGGACACCCACCGGGGAGCTGTTTTTT. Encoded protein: CAIPSSGTGTPTGELFF.

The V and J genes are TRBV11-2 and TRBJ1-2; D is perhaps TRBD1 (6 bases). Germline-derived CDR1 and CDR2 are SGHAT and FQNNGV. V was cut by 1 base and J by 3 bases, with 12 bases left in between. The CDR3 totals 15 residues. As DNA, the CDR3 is TGTGCCAGCAGCTTAGCCGGTGGGGGCGACTATGGCTACACCTTC. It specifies CASSLAGGGDYGYTF. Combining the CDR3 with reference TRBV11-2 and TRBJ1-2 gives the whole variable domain EAGVAQSPRYKIIEKRQSVAFWCNPISGHATLYWYQQILGQGPKLLIQFQNNGVVDDSQLPKDRFSAERLKGVDSTLKIQPAKLEDSAVYLCASSLAGGGDYGYTFGSGTRLTVV.

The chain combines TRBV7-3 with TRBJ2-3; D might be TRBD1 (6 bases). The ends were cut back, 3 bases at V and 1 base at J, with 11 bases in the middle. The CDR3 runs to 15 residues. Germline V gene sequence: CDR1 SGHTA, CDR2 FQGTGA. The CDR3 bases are TGTGCCAGCAGCTTGCAGGGGCTGGGCACAGATACGCAGTATTTT. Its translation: CASSLQGLGTDTQYF.

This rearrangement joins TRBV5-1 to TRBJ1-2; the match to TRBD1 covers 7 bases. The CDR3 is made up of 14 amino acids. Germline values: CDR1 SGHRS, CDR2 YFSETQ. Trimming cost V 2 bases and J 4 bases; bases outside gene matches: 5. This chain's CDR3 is CASSFDRVSYGYTF. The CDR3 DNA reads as TGCGCCAGCAGCTTCGACAGGGTGAGCTATGGCTACACCTTC.

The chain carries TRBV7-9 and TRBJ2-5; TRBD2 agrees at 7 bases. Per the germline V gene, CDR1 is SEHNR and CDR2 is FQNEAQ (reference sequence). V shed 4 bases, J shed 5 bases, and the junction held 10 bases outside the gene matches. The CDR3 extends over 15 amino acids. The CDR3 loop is CASSSIAGEGETQYF. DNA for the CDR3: TGTGCCAGCAGCTCGATAGCGGGCGAAGGTGAGACCCAGTACTTC.

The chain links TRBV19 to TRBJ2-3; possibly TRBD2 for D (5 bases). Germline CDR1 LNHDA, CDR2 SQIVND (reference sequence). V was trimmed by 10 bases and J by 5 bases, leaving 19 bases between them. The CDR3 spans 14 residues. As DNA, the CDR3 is TGTGCCACCCCCATTCGGGGTTACGTAGATACGCAGTATTTT. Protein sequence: CATPIRGYVDTQYF. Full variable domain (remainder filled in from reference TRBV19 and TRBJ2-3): DGGITQSPKYLFRKEGQNVTLSCEQNLNHDAMYWYRQDPGQGLRLIYYSQIVNDFQKGDIAEGYSVSREKKESFPLTVTSAQKNPTAFYLCATPIRGYVDTQYFGPGTRLTVL.

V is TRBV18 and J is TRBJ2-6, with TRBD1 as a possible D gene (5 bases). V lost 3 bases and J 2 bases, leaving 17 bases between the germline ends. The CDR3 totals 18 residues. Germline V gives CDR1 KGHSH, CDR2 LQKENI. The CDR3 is CASSPRSGQLAGANVLTF. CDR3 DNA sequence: TGTGCCAGCTCACCGCGGTCAGGGCAGTTAGCTGGGGCCAACGTCCTGACTTTC.

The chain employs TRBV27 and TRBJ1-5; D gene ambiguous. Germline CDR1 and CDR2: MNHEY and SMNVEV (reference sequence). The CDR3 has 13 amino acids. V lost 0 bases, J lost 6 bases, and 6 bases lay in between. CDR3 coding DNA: TGTGCCAGCAGTTTATCGTTCTCTCAGCCCCAGCATTTT. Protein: CASSLSFSQPQHF.

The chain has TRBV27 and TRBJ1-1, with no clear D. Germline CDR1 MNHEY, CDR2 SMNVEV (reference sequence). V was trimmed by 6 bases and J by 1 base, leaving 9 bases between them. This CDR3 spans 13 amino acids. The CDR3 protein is CASRPYPNTEAFF. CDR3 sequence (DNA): TGTGCCAGCAGACCCTATCCGAACACTGAAGCTTTCTTT.

The CDR3 is CASHTKAEDSYAIQYF. As DNA, the CDR3 is TGTGCCAGCCACACCAAGGCGGAAGACAGTTATGCCATTCAGTACTTC. The rearrangement links TRBV19 to TRBJ2-4; a weak D match, TRBD1 (5 bases). The CDR3 covers 16 residues. Germline loops: CDR1 LNHDA, CDR2 SQIVND (reference sequence). V shed 9 bases and J shed 9 bases, with 27 bases lying between them.

CDR3 sequence reads: CASSRRQGPAEQYF. The CDR3 DNA follows: TGTGCCAGTAGTAGGCGACAGGGTCCAGCCGAGCAGTACTTC. The chain joins TRBV19 to TRBJ2-7, with TRBD1 identical over 7 bases. Germline lookup yields CDR1 LNHDA and CDR2 SQIVND (reference sequence). The CDR3 totals 14 residues. J gave up 6 bases and V 4 bases, and 9 bases lay outside the gene matches.